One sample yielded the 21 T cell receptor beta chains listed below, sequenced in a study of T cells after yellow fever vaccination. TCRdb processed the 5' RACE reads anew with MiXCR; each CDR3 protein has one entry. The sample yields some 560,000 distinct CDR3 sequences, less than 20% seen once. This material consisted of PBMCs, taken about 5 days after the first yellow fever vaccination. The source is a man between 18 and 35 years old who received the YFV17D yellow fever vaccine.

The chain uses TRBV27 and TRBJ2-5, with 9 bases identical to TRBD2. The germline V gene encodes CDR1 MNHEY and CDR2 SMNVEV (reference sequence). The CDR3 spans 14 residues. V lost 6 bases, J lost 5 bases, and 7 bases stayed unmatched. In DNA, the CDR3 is TGTGCCAGCAGAATAGCGGGGGCCCGGGAGACCCAGTACTTC. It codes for CASRIAGARETQYF.

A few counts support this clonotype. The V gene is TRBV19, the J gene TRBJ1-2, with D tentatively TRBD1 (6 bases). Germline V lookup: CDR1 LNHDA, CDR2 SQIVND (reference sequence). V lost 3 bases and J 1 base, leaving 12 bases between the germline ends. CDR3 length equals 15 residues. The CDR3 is CASSMWTDVNYGYTF. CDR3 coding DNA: TGTGCCAGTAGTATGTGGACAGATGTTAACTATGGCTACACCTTC.

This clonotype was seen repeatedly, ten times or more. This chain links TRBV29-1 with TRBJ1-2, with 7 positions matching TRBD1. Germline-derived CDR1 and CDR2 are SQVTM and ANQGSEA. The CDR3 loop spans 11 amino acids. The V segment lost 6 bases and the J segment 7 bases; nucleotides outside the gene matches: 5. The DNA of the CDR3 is TGCAGCGTACGGACAGGTGGTGGCTACACCTTC. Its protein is CSVRTGGGYTF.

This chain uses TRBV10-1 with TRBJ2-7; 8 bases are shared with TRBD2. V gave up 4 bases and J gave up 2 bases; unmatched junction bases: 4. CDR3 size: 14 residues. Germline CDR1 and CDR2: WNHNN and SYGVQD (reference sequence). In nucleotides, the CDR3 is TGCGCCAGCAGTGTATCGCGGGGGGCCTACGAGCAGTACTTC. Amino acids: CASSVSRGAYEQYF.

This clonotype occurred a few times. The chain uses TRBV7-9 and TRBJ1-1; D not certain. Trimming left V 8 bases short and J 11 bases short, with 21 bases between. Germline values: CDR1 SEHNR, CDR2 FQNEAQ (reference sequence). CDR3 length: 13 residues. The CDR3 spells CASATRGFVGAFF. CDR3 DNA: TGTGCCAGCGCTACCCGGGGATTCGTCGGCGCTTTCTTT. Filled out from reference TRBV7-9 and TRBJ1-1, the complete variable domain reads DTGVSQNPRHKITKRGQNVTFRCDPISEHNRLYWYRQTLGQGPEFLTYFQNEAQLEKSRLLSDRFSAERPKGSFSTLEIQRTEQGDSAMYLCASATRGFVGAFFGQGTRLTVV.

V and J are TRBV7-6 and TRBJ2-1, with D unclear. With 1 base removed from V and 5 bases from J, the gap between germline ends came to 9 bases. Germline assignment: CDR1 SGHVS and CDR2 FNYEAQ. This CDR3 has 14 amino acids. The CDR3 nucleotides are TGTGCCAGCAGCTTAGGAACTAACCACAATGAGCAGTTCTTC. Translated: CASSLGTNHNEQFF. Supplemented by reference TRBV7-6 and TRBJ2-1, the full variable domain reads GAGVSQSPRYKVTKRGQDVALRCDPISGHVSLYWYRQALGQGPEFLTYFNYEAQQDKSGLPNDRFSAERPEGSISTLTIQRTEQRDSAMYRCASSLGTNHNEQFFGPGTRLTVL.

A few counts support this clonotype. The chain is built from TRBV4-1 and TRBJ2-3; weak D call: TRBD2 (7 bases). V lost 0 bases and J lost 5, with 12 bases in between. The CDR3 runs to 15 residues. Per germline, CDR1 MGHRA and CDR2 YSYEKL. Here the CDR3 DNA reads TGCGCCAGCAGCCAAGACAAGGGGGGGGTAGATACGCAGTATTTT. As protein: CASSQDKGGVDTQYF.

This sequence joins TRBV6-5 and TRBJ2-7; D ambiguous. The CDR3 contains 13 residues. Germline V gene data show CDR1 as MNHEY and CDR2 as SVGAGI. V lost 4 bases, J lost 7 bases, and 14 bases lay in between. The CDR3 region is CASSSAPLGEQYF. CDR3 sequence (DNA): TGTGCCAGCAGTTCCGCTCCCCTGGGGGAGCAGTACTTC.

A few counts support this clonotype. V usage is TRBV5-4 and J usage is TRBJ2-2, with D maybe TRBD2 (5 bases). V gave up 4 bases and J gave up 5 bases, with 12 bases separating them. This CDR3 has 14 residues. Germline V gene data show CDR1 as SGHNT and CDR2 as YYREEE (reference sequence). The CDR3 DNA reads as TGTGCCAGCAGCCTGGACTCCAGAACCGGGGAGCTGTTTTTT. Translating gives CASSLDSRTGELFF.

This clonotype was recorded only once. The CDR3 here is CASSARSGQRGSYEQYV. The CDR3 nucleotides are TGTGCCAGCAGTGCCCGAAGTGGACAGAGGGGCTCCTACGAGCAGTACGTC. The chain carries TRBV6-1 and TRBJ2-7, with D possibly matching TRBD1 (6 bases). V was cut by 4 bases and J by 0 bases, with 19 bases left in between. The CDR3 totals 17 residues. The germline CDR1 and CDR2 sequences are MNHNS and SASEGT.

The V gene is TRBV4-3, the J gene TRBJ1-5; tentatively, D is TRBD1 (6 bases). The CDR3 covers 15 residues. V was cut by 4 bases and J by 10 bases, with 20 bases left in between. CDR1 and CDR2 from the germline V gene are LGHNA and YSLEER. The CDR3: CASSPNRDKNYPQHF. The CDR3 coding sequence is TGCGCCAGCAGCCCTAACCGGGACAAGAATTACCCCCAGCATTTT.

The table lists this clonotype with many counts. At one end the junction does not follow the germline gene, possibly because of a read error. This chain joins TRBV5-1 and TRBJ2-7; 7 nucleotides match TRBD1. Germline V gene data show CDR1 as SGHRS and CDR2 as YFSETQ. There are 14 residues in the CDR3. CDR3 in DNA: TGTGCCAGCAGCCCAAGGGACAGCTCCTACGAGCAGTACTTC. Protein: CASSPRDSSYEQYF. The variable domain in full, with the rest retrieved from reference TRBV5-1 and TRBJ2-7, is KAGVTQTPRYLIKTRGQQVTLSCSPISGHRSVSWYQQTPGQGLQFLFEYFSETQRNKGNFPGRFSGRQFSNSRSEMNVSTLELGDSALYLCASSPRDSSYEQYFGPGTRLTVT.

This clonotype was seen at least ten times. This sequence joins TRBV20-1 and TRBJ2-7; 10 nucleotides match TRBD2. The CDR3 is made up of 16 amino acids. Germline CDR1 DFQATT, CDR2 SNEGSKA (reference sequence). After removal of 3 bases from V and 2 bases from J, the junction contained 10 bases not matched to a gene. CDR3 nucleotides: TGCAGTGCTAGCTACCTTAGCGGGGGGACTACCTACGAGCAGTACTTC. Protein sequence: CSASYLSGGTTYEQYF.

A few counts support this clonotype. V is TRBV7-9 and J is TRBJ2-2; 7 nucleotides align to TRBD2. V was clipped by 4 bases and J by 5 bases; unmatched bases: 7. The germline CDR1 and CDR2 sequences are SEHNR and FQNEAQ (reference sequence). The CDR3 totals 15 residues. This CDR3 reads CASSSPGEGTGELFF. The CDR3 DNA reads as TGTGCCAGCAGCTCCCCCGGGGAGGGGACCGGGGAGCTGTTTTTT.

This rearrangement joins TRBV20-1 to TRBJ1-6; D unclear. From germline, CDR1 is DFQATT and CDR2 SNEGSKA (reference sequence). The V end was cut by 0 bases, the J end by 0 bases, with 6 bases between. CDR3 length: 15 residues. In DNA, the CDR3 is TGCAGTGCTAGAGATCCTCCCTCCTATAATTCACCCCTCCACTTT. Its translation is CSARDPPSYNSPLHF.

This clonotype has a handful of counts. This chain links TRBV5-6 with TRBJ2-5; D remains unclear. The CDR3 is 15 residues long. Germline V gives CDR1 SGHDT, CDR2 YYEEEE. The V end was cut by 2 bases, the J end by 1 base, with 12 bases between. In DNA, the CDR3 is TGTGCCAGCAGCTTAGGATTTAGGGTCCAAGAGACCCAGTACTTC. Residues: CASSLGFRVQETQYF.

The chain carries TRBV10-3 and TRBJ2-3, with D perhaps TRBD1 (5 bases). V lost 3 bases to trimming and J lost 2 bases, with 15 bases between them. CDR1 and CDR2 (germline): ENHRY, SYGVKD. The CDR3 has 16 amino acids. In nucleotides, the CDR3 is TGTGCCATCAGTGACCCAGGGTATGGGGACACAGATACGCAGTATTTT. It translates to CAISDPGYGDTDTQYF.

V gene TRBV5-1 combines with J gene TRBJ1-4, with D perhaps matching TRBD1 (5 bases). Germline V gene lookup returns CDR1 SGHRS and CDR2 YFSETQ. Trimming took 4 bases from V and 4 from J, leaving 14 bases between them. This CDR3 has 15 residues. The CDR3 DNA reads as TGCGCCAGCAGCAGCTCAGGGATGGGTAATGAAAAACTGTTTTTT. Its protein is CASSSSGMGNEKLFF.

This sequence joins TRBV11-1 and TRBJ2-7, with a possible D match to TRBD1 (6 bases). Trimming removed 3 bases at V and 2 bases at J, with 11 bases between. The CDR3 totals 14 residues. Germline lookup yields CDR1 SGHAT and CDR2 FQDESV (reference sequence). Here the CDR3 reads CASSFEQGPYEQYF. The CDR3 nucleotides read TGTGCCAGCAGCTTCGAGCAGGGGCCCTACGAGCAGTACTTC.

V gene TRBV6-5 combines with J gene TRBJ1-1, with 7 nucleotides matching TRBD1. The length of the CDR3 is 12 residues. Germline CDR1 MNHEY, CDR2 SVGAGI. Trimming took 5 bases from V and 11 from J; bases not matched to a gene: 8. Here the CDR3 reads CASSAGTDRAFF. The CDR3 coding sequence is TGTGCCAGCAGTGCCGGGACAGATCGTGCTTTCTTT.

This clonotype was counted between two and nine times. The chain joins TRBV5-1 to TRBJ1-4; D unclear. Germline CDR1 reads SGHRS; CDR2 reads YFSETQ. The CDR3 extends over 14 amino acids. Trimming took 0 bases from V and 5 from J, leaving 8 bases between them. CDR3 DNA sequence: TGCGCCAGCAGCTTGGACAGACCAAATGAAAAACTGTTTTTT. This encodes CASSLDRPNEKLFF.